A selection of T cell receptor beta chains follows, all from one sample in a study. From the 5' RACE reads, TCRdb called clonotypes with MiXCR, one entry per CDR3 protein. The sample lists 40,000 to 55,000 distinct CDR3 sequences; more than 20% were seen once. Sequencing used Tregs sorted from a lymph node. The source of these receptors is a female donor with breast cancer. CDR3s include the opening cysteine and the closing phenylalanine or tryptophan. D genes are given only for firm matches. Some rows have no size entry. The others give once, few or many, or a class for an expanded clone.

CDR3 protein,CDR3 DNA,J gene,D gene,clone size,V gene
CASSLGGLSGYTF,TGTGCCAGCAGTTTAGGGGGGCTAAGTGGCTACACCTTC,TRBJ1-2,NA,many,TRBV27
CASSSLLYGGAGGGEQFF,TGTGCCAGCAGCTCCCTGTTGTACGGGGGGGCAGGGGGTGGTGAGCAGTTCTTC,TRBJ2-1,NA,NA,TRBV12-3/TRBV12-4
CASSQEILAGARDEQFF,TGCGCCAGCAGCCAAGAAATCTTAGCGGGAGCTCGGGATGAGCAGTTCTTC,TRBJ2-1,TRBD2,few,TRBV4-1
CSAPSAAGANTEAFF,TGCAGTGCTCCGTCCGCGGCGGGGGCTAACACTGAAGCTTTCTTT,TRBJ1-1,NA,few,TRBV20-1
CASSSDSGGLETQYF,TGTGCCAGCAGTTCAGATAGCGGGGGCTTAGAGACCCAGTACTTC,TRBJ2-5,TRBD2,few,TRBV28
CASSDLARPYNEQFF,TGTGCCAGCAGTGACTTAGCGAGACCCTACAATGAGCAGTTCTTC,TRBJ2-1,NA,NA,TRBV25-1
CSVNTGALDYGYTF,TGCAGTGTTAACACAGGGGCTTTAGACTATGGCTACACCTTC,TRBJ1-2,TRBD1,few,TRBV20-1
CASSFPTSGRTAVETQYF,TGTGCCAGCAGTTTCCCGACTAGCGGGAGGACCGCCGTAGAGACCCAGTACTTC,TRBJ2-5,TRBD2,NA,TRBV28
CASSHTGGDYEQYF,TGTGCCAGCAGCCATACAGGGGGAGATTACGAGCAGTACTTC,TRBJ2-7,TRBD1,NA,TRBV11-2
CASSGGGQETQYF,TGTGCCAGCAGCGGCGGGGGACAAGAGACCCAGTACTTC,TRBJ2-5,TRBD2,once,TRBV13
CSARDRKRGRTDTQYF,TGCAGTGCTAGAGACCGAAAGCGGGGCCGCACAGATACGCAGTATTTT,TRBJ2-3,TRBD2,NA,TRBV20-1
CSVEGEGGYEQYF,TGCAGCGTTGAAGGCGAAGGGGGCTACGAGCAGTACTTC,TRBJ2-7,NA,NA,TRBV29-1
CASSSGLAGDTQYF,TGTGCCAGCAGCTCGGGACTAGCGGGAGATACGCAGTATTTT,TRBJ2-3,TRBD2,NA,TRBV7-3
CSARGIGAERAYNEQFF,TGCAGTGCTAGAGGGATCGGGGCAGAGAGGGCTTACAATGAGCAGTTCTTC,TRBJ2-1,NA,many,TRBV20-1